This T cell receptor (beta chain) was identified during a study of T cells in narcolepsy. The V and J ends lost 0 bases and 2 bases respectively, with 8 bases between them. Germline V gene lookup returns CDR1 MNHNY and CDR2 SVGAGI (reference sequence). CDR3 length: 15 amino acids. General study results and limits: Some memory CD4+ repertoires had no autoreactive clone sequences.

Sequencing used immunoSEQ multiplex PCR; TCRdb keeps in-frame clones, though not all of them. Among about 32,000 clones, roughly 80% were seen once, and the ten largest hold about 1.1%. This clone showed up just a few times. Its antigen is unidentified. The clonotype comes from a human donor with narcolepsy. The V call is TRBV6-6, the J call TRBJ1-3, with D hard to call. Sequencing input: CD45RA- memory CD4+ T cells from PBMCs. CDR3 sequence reads: CASSYSESAGNTIYF. CDR3 nucleotide sequence: TGTGCCAGCAGTTACTCGGAATCTGCTGGAAACACCATATATTTT.